This T cell receptor beta chain comes out of a study of Ad26.COV2.S vaccination and SARS-CoV-2 variants. Points from the study as a whole: Post-vaccination spike-specific CD8+ and CD4+ T cell responses reportedly had substantial breadth.

The sample's treatment: around 19 received Ad26.COV2.S at low or high dose, single or two shots; several received placebo; per-sample allocation not given. Day 63 following the first vaccine or placebo injection was when the samples were taken. This clone came up a few times. Its cognate antigen is unknown. Per the germline V gene, CDR1 is SEHNR and CDR2 is FQNEAQ (reference sequence). This CDR3 comprises 13 residues. V lost 2 bases and J lost 4, with 9 bases in between. Profiled with immunoSEQ multiplex PCR; TCRdb holds only in-frame clones, not every one. The sample includes 410,000 or so clones, 92% of them seen just once.

The sample in question was peripheral blood, obtained in a trial of Ad26.COV2.S vaccine versus placebo. This TCR was sampled from a person aged 18 to 65 who received the Ad26.COV2.S COVID-19 vaccine or a placebo. The rearrangement uses TRBV7-9 and TRBJ2-7; the D is unclear. As DNA, the CDR3 is TGTGCCAGCAGCTTATCGGTGGGATACGAGCAGTACTTC. Translating gives CASSLSVGYEQYF.